This TCR beta chain was sequenced during a study of blood T cell repertoires in COVID-19. Followed over time, Seattle patients had been enrolled while infection was active. The V end was cut by 7 bases, the J end by 0 bases, with 12 bases between. In germline, CDR1 is MNHEY, CDR2 SVGAGI. The CDR3 length is 14 residues. Per the study methods: The assay estimated nucleated cells by amplifying reference gene primers. Only in-frame clones appear in the TCRdb table, and some are missing; sequencing was by immunoSEQ multiplex PCR. V and J calls and clone size are copied from that table; D and trimming were computed from the DNA. The data contain 430,000 or so clones, approximately 90% of them singletons.

This sequence originates from a man younger than 35 with COVID-19, enrolled during active disease. The chain couples TRBV6-5 to TRBJ1-2; maybe TRBD1 (6 bases). The sequenced material came from peripheral blood. In DNA form, the CDR3 reads TGTGCCAGCATACAGGGCCCCGCTAACTATGGCTACACCTTC. As protein: CASIQGPANYGYTF.